These 10 T cell receptor beta chains originate from one sample sequenced in a study of blood T cells in healthy people across ages. A second PCR of 7 to 11 cycles used a sample-barcoded 5' primer and a J-beta primer mix. TCRdb reanalysed the 5' RACE reads using MiXCR and keeps one entry per CDR3 protein. The sample lists 800,000 or so distinct CDR3 sequences, 62% seen once, with around a quarter in the top ten. The sequenced material came from blood. The receptors originated from a young man in good health.

Only a few counts were recorded for this clonotype. CDR3 in DNA: TGTGCCAGCAGCGTAGCTACGGGCGGGGGCACAGATACGCAGTATTTT. The encoded protein is CASSVATGGGTDTQYF. The rearrangement joins TRBV9 to TRBJ2-3; tentative D call: TRBD2 (6 bases). The CDR3 covers 16 residues. CDR1 and CDR2 from the germline V gene are SGDLS and YYNGEE. Trimming shortened V by 0 bases and J by 1 base, and 12 bases separated the two germline ends.

The chain is built from TRBV7-2 and TRBJ2-4; 8 bases match TRBD1. The closer fit of TRBJ2-7 to the DNA end suggests the J call may be wrong. Germline V CDR1 and CDR2: SGHTA, FQGNSA. The CDR3 consists of 14 residues. CDR3 in amino acids: CASSQDRARYEQYF. Here the CDR3 DNA reads TGTGCCAGCAGCCAGGACAGGGCACGCTACGAGCAGTACTTC.

This chain uses TRBV30 with TRBJ1-6, with a tentative D call TRBD1 (6 bases). Germline V CDR1 and CDR2: GTSNPN, SVGIG (reference sequence). Trimming cost V 4 bases and J 9 bases, with 13 bases left between them. The CDR3 covers 13 residues. The CDR3: CAWTQGVGSPLHF. DNA of the CDR3: TGTGCCTGGACACAGGGCGTGGGTTCACCCCTCCACTTT.

This chain connects TRBV4-1 to TRBJ1-5, with D maybe TRBD1 (6 bases). Trimming cost V 0 bases and J 4 bases, with 10 bases left between them. The germline gives CDR1 MGHRA, CDR2 YSYEKL. There are 15 residues in the CDR3. The CDR3 loop is CASSQDHRANQPQHF. CDR3 bases: TGCGCCAGCAGCCAAGATCACAGGGCGAATCAGCCCCAGCATTTT.

V is TRBV5-1 and J is TRBJ1-1, with 8 bases fitting TRBD1. From germline, CDR1 is SGHRS and CDR2 YFSETQ. V gave up 4 bases and J gave up 4 bases; unmatched junction bases: 9. There are 15 residues in the CDR3. The CDR3 DNA reads TGCGCCAGCAGCCGGGGACAGGACGGGAGCACTGAAGCTTTCTTT. Protein: CASSRGQDGSTEAFF.

This clonotype was observed a few times. The chain carries TRBV20-1 and TRBJ1-2; D remains unclear. CDR1 and CDR2 from the germline V gene are DFQATT and SNEGSKA (reference sequence). The CDR3 has 13 residues. With 6 bases removed from V and 4 bases from J, the gap between germline ends came to 15 bases. For the CDR3, the DNA is TGCAGTGCCGAGCTAGAGGGAGCCTATGGCTACACCTTC. This gives the protein CSAELEGAYGYTF.

CDR3 protein: CASSFDRGEQYF. The CDR3 DNA reads TGTGCCAGCAGCTTTGACAGGGGCGAGCAGTACTTC. The gene calls are TRBV7-9 and TRBJ2-1; 8 nucleotides match TRBD1. Gene TRBJ2-7 matches the end of the DNA better, so the J call may be wrong. Germline V CDR1 and CDR2: SEHNR, FQNEAQ (reference sequence). The CDR3 extends over 12 amino acids.

This clonotype has a handful of counts. The V and J genes are TRBV15 and TRBJ2-5; D possibly corresponds to TRBD1 (6 bases). V was clipped by 0 bases and J by 2 bases, with 13 bases between them. The CDR3 consists of 16 residues. Germline-derived CDR1 and CDR2 are LNHNV and YYDKDF (reference sequence). This CDR3 reads CATSRDGTPGQETQYF. Written as DNA, the CDR3 is TGTGCCACCAGCAGAGATGGGACACCAGGGCAAGAGACCCAGTACTTC.

The J gene is TRBJ2-7, the V gene TRBV20-1; D is uncertain. V shed 1 base and J shed 3 bases, with 10 bases lying between them. The CDR3 spans 13 residues. CDR1 and CDR2 from the germline V gene are DFQATT and SNEGSKA (reference sequence). CDR3 bases: TGCAGTGCTAGAGCACCGACTGGCTACGAGCAGTACTTC. This codes for CSARAPTGYEQYF.

This clonotype was counted a few times. This chain joins TRBV9 and TRBJ2-3; 8 bases align to TRBD2. Germline CDR1 and CDR2: SGDLS and YYNGEE. V dropped 3 bases and J dropped 6; count of bases not matched to a gene: 12. The CDR3 consists of 16 residues. CDR3 protein: CASSGVRPGGMDTQYF. The CDR3 bases are TGTGCCAGCAGCGGCGTGAGGCCGGGGGGGATGGATACGCAGTATTTT. The variable domain in full, completed from reference TRBV9 and TRBJ2-3, reads DSGVTQTPKHLITATGQRVTLRCSPRSGDLSVYWYQQSLDQGLQFLIQYYNGEERAKGNILERFSAQQFPDLHSELNLSSLELGDSALYFCASSGVRPGGMDTQYFGPGTRLTVL.